One and the same sample provided the 6 T cell receptor beta chains below, sequenced in a study of technical replicates of blood from a few donors. Assay: immunoSEQ multiplex PCR; the TCRdb copy retains only in-frame clones and omits some. Of tens of thousands of clones in the sample, over 85% were seen once. The specimen was PBMCs. These receptors were taken from a human donor in good health. Some clones in this sample may be carry-over from other donors' samples.

The genes are TRBV4-3 and TRBJ1-2, with 7 bases that match TRBD1. The CDR3 totals 15 residues. V trimming: 4 bases; J trimming: 9 bases; junction bases outside the gene matches: 14. Germline CDR1 LGHNA, CDR2 YSLEER. DNA of the CDR3: TGCGCCAGCAGCCTTTCCTCGAACAGGGGCCAGAGCTACACCTTC. This gives the protein CASSLSSNRGQSYTF.

The chain joins TRBV7-6 to TRBJ2-5; tentatively, D is TRBD1 (5 bases). This CDR3 region has 15 residues. The germline CDR1 and CDR2 sequences are SGHVS and FNYEAQ. V gave up 4 bases and J gave up 4 bases, with 16 bases separating them. The CDR3 DNA reads as TGTGCCAGCAGCTCCACGGCCCATAGGGGAGAGACCCAGTACTTC. Protein sequence: CASSSTAHRGETQYF.

The chain links TRBV4-2 to TRBJ2-2; 8 nucleotides agree with TRBD2. The junction had 3 bases not matched to a gene; V was cut back by 8 bases and J by 1 base. The CDR3 covers 14 residues. Germline V gives CDR1 LGHNA, CDR2 YNFKEQ. The CDR3 DNA reads TGTGCCAGCGAAAGCGGGGGGAACACCGGGGAGCTGTTTTTT. It specifies CASESGGNTGELFF.

V gene TRBV4-1 combines with J gene TRBJ1-3; perhaps TRBD1 as D (5 bases). Between the trimmed V and J ends, which lost 6 bases and 4 bases, there was a span of 10 bases. The CDR3 is 13 amino acids. Germline lookup yields CDR1 MGHRA and CDR2 YSYEKL. CDR3 loop: CASSRGGGNTIYF. Here the CDR3 DNA reads TGCGCCAGCAGTCGCGGGGGGGGAAACACCATATATTTT.

The rearrangement links TRBV2 to TRBJ2-7, with 7 nucleotides matching TRBD2. J was trimmed by 2 bases and V by 6 bases; bases with no gene match: 10. The CDR3 has 15 residues. Germline V gene lookup returns CDR1 SNHLY and CDR2 FYNNEI. The CDR3 region has the DNA TGTGCCAGCAGGAGGGGAGGGACTTCAACCTACGAGCAGTACTTC. Amino acids: CASRRGGTSTYEQYF.

J is TRBJ2-3 and V is TRBV10-3; D gene unclear. In germline, CDR1 is ENHRY, CDR2 SYGVKD. V was trimmed by 4 bases and J by 6 bases, leaving 11 bases between them. The CDR3 runs 13 residues. The CDR3 bases are TGTGCCATCAGTGCCTTTCTATGGGATACGCAGTATTTT. It codes for CAISAFLWDTQYF.